This T cell receptor beta chain was profiled in a study of shared clonotypes between healthy human individuals. Study conclusions and caveats: Specimens sampled were limited to blood, with tissue repertoires likely differing. On the whole, naive subsets had larger estimated richness than memory subsets had.

The naive CD8 population came from CD45RO-negative cells selected for CCR7, without terminally differentiated effector memory CD45RA+ cells. Within Nashville, Tennessee resided all donors, each a Caucasian adult. TCRdb's table, derived via immunoSEQ multiplex PCR, lists solely in-frame clones and lacks some. This table has about 1,900,000 clones, around 96% appearing once. As concerns this clone: Its matching antigen is unknown.

The CDR3 consists of 15 residues. The V end lost 4 bases, the J end lost 2 bases, and 15 bases lay between the germline ends. Germline V gene data show CDR1 as SEHNR and CDR2 as FQNEAQ (reference sequence). Source material: naive CD8+ T cells sorted from blood. The chain combines TRBV7-9 with TRBJ2-7; D possibly corresponds to TRBD1 (6 bases). The clonotype was recovered from a man between 18 and 29 years old in good health. In DNA form, the CDR3 reads TGTGCCAGCAGCTCCACAGGGCCCCCGACCTACGAGCAGTACTTC. Its translation is CASSSTGPPTYEQYF. Using reference TRBV7-9 and TRBJ2-7 for the parts outside the CDR3, the full variable domain is DTGVSQNPRHKITKRGQNVTFRCDPISEHNRLYWYRQTLGQGPEFLTYFQNEAQLEKSRLLSDRFSAERPKGSFSTLEIQRTEQGDSAMYLCASSSTGPPTYEQYFGPGTRLTVT.